A selection of T cell receptor beta chains follows, all from one sample in a study of read filtering for tumor transcriptome and immune sequencing. MiXCR was run by TCRdb on the reads, yielding one entry per CDR3 protein. The sample shows 130,000 or so distinct CDR3 sequences, roughly 13% of them seen only once. The sample taken for sequencing was a population of CD138-negative cells sorted from bone marrow. The receptor source for this set is a donor aged 40 or over with multiple myeloma. The CDR3 runs from the conserved cysteine through the conserved F or W. Each record gives: clone size, V gene, J gene, D gene, CDR3 protein, CDR3 DNA. The D gene is left open where the match is weak. Clone size, where shown, is once, few, many, or a class for clones that have expanded.

clone size: many
V gene: TRBV12-3/TRBV12-4
J gene: TRBJ1-1
D gene: TRBD1
CDR3 protein: CASRQDRAETEAFF
CDR3 DNA: TGTGCCAGCAGACAGGACAGGGCGGAGACTGAAGCTTTCTTT

clone size: NA
V gene: TRBV20-1
J gene: TRBJ2-5
D gene: TRBD2
CDR3 protein: CSSLAGNQGTQYF
CDR3 DNA: TGCAGCTCACTAGCGGGGAACCAAGGGACCCAGTACTTC

clone size: many
V gene: TRBV7-2
J gene: TRBJ2-7
D gene: TRBD2
CDR3 protein: CASSQQREGEQYF
CDR3 DNA: TGTGCCAGCAGCCAACAGCGGGAGGGGGAGCAGTACTTC

clone size: many
V gene: TRBV28
J gene: TRBJ2-1
D gene: NA
CDR3 protein: CASRGPLGHEQFF
CDR3 DNA: TGTGCCAGCAGGGGGCCACTTGGTCATGAGCAGTTCTTC

clone size: many
V gene: TRBV12-3/TRBV12-4
J gene: TRBJ2-1
D gene: NA
CDR3 protein: CAIGVRDEQFF
CDR3 DNA: TGTGCCATCGGGGTGAGGGATGAGCAGTTCTTC

clone size: many
V gene: TRBV19
J gene: TRBJ1-2
D gene: NA
CDR3 protein: CASKGQPINYGYTF
CDR3 DNA: TGTGCCAGCAAAGGACAGCCTATTAACTATGGCTACACCTTC

clone size: many
V gene: TRBV7-9
J gene: TRBJ1-5
D gene: TRBD1
CDR3 protein: CASSSGGSNQPQHF
CDR3 DNA: TGTGCCAGCAGCTCAGGGGGAAGCAATCAGCCCCAGCATTTT

clone size: many
V gene: TRBV5-1
J gene: TRBJ2-1
D gene: TRBD2
CDR3 protein: CASSSGLAEIYNEQFF
CDR3 DNA: TGCGCCAGCAGCTCGGGACTAGCAGAGATATACAATGAGCAGTTCTTC

clone size: many
V gene: TRBV6-2/TRBV6-3
J gene: TRBJ1-2
D gene: TRBD1
CDR3 protein: CASSYSGTGYNYGYTF
CDR3 DNA: TGTGCCAGCAGTTACTCCGGGACAGGATATAACTATGGCTACACCTTC

clone size: many
V gene: TRBV20-1
J gene: TRBJ1-1
D gene: NA
CDR3 protein: CSASRTVNTEAFF
CDR3 DNA: TGCAGTGCTAGTAGGACGGTAAACACTGAAGCTTTCTTT

clone size: many
V gene: TRBV4-1
J gene: TRBJ2-7
D gene: TRBD2
CDR3 protein: CASSQQPSGTSYEQYF
CDR3 DNA: TGCGCCAGCAGCCAACAACCTAGCGGGACCTCCTACGAGCAGTACTTC

clone size: many
V gene: TRBV6-5
J gene: TRBJ2-1
D gene: TRBD2
CDR3 protein: CASQIPSGSYNEQFF
CDR3 DNA: TGTGCCAGCCAAATCCCTAGCGGCTCCTACAATGAGCAGTTCTTC

clone size: many
V gene: TRBV29-1
J gene: TRBJ2-2
D gene: TRBD2
CDR3 protein: CSVDPSGRTGELFF
CDR3 DNA: TGCAGCGTTGACCCGAGCGGGAGGACCGGGGAGCTGTTTTTT

clone size: many
V gene: TRBV10-3
J gene: TRBJ2-7
D gene: TRBD2
CDR3 protein: CAISDRGTSGSYEQYF
CDR3 DNA: TGTGCCATCAGTGATAGGGGGACTAGCGGATCCTACGAGCAGTACTTC

clone size: NA
V gene: TRBV7-9
J gene: TRBJ2-5
D gene: TRBD1
CDR3 protein: CASSPGTGKETQYF
CDR3 DNA: TGTGCCAGCAGCCCGGGGACAGGAAAAGAGACCCAGTACTTC

clone size: many
V gene: TRBV12-3/TRBV12-4
J gene: TRBJ2-2
D gene: NA
CDR3 protein: CASSSTGTGELFF
CDR3 DNA: TGTGCCAGCAGTTCGACAGGCACCGGGGAGCTGTTTTTT

clone size: many
V gene: TRBV20-1
J gene: TRBJ2-3
D gene: NA
CDR3 protein: CSAHSGNTDTQYF
CDR3 DNA: TGCAGTGCCCATAGCGGCAACACAGATACGCAGTATTTT

clone size: few
V gene: TRBV25-1
J gene: TRBJ1-2
D gene: NA
CDR3 protein: CASSPGAYYGYTF
CDR3 DNA: TGTGCCAGCAGTCCGGGGGCATACTATGGCTACACCTTC

clone size: many
V gene: TRBV29-1
J gene: TRBJ1-2
D gene: NA
CDR3 protein: CSVEPGANYGYTF
CDR3 DNA: TGCAGCGTCGAACCAGGCGCTAACTATGGCTACACCTTC

clone size: many
V gene: TRBV2
J gene: TRBJ1-5
D gene: NA
CDR3 protein: CASSSPLGGFQPQHF
CDR3 DNA: TGTGCCAGCAGTTCCCCCCTAGGGGGGTTTCAGCCCCAGCATTTT

clone size: NA
V gene: TRBV20-1
J gene: TRBJ2-6
D gene: NA
CDR3 protein: CSAPKSGANVLTF
CDR3 DNA: TGCAGTGCTCCGAAGTCTGGGGCCAACGTCCTGACTTTC

clone size: many
V gene: TRBV14
J gene: TRBJ2-1
D gene: NA
CDR3 protein: CASNNRGVGGDNEQFF
CDR3 DNA: TGTGCCAGCAACAACAGAGGGGTAGGGGGAGACAATGAGCAGTTCTTC

clone size: many
V gene: TRBV20-1
J gene: TRBJ2-7
D gene: TRBD2
CDR3 protein: CSASEAGLHYEQYF
CDR3 DNA: TGCAGTGCTAGCGAGGCGGGACTACACTACGAGCAGTACTTC

clone size: NA
V gene: TRBV5-1
J gene: TRBJ1-5
D gene: NA
CDR3 protein: CASSPQGPDQPQHF
CDR3 DNA: TGCGCCAGCAGCCCACAGGGTCCGGACCAGCCCCAGCATTTT

clone size: NA
V gene: TRBV6-1
J gene: TRBJ2-1
D gene: TRBD2
CDR3 protein: CASSFTSGSYNGQFF
CDR3 DNA: TGTGCCAGCAGTTTCACTAGCGGGAGTTACAATGGGCAGTTCTTC

clone size: NA
V gene: TRBV4-2
J gene: TRBJ2-5
D gene: TRBD2
CDR3 protein: CASSQDRRLAEETQYF
CDR3 DNA: TGTGCCAGCAGCCAAGATAGGCGGCTAGCGGAAGAGACCCAGTACTTC

clone size: many
V gene: TRBV5-1
J gene: TRBJ2-3
D gene: TRBD2
CDR3 protein: CASSLAGTSGRGDTQYF
CDR3 DNA: TGCGCCAGCAGCTTGGCTGGGACTAGCGGGAGGGGAGATACGCAGTATTTT

clone size: many
V gene: TRBV27
J gene: TRBJ2-7
D gene: NA
CDR3 protein: CASSFLGSHEQYF
CDR3 DNA: TGTGCCAGCAGTTTTCTAGGGTCCCACGAGCAGTACTTC

clone size: many
V gene: TRBV29-1
J gene: TRBJ2-1
D gene: NA
CDR3 protein: CSGRQADSYNEQFF
CDR3 DNA: TGCAGCGGCCGACAGGCTGACTCCTACAATGAGCAGTTCTTC

clone size: many
V gene: TRBV4-1
J gene: TRBJ2-2
D gene: TRBD2
CDR3 protein: CASSHLAGANGELFF
CDR3 DNA: TGCGCCAGCAGCCATCTAGCGGGAGCTAACGGGGAGCTGTTTTTT

clone size: many
V gene: TRBV7-8
J gene: TRBJ1-4
D gene: NA
CDR3 protein: CASSLTGEKLFF
CDR3 DNA: TGTGCCAGCAGCTTAACAGGGGAAAAACTGTTTTTT

clone size: many
V gene: TRBV7-2
J gene: TRBJ2-7
D gene: TRBD2
CDR3 protein: CASSLAPTSGNYEQYF
CDR3 DNA: TGTGCCAGCAGCTTAGCCCCGACTAGCGGTAACTACGAGCAGTACTTC

clone size: NA
V gene: TRBV19
J gene: TRBJ1-3
D gene: TRBD1
CDR3 protein: CASSGTEEENTIYF
CDR3 DNA: TGTGCCAGCTCCGGGACAGAGGAAGAAAACACCATATATTTT

clone size: many
V gene: TRBV12-3/TRBV12-4
J gene: TRBJ2-7
D gene: NA
CDR3 protein: CASSLRGSDEQYF
CDR3 DNA: TGTGCCAGCAGTTTACGAGGGTCCGACGAGCAGTACTTC

clone size: many
V gene: TRBV6-2/TRBV6-3
J gene: TRBJ2-1
D gene: NA
CDR3 protein: CASSYLLNEQFF
CDR3 DNA: TGTGCCAGCAGTTACTTGCTCAATGAGCAGTTCTTC

clone size: few
V gene: TRBV6-2/TRBV6-3
J gene: TRBJ2-1
D gene: TRBD2
CDR3 protein: CASRPRDSGRALNNEQFF
CDR3 DNA: TGTGCCAGCAGACCAAGGGATAGCGGGAGGGCCCTTAATAATGAGCAGTTCTTC

clone size: few
V gene: TRBV5-6
J gene: TRBJ2-5
D gene: NA
CDR3 protein: CASSPGSIETQYF
CDR3 DNA: TGTGCCAGCAGCCCCGGGTCCATAGAGACCCAGTACTTC

clone size: many
V gene: TRBV4-3
J gene: TRBJ2-7
D gene: TRBD1
CDR3 protein: CASSHSATGESYEQYF
CDR3 DNA: TGCGCCAGCAGCCATTCCGCGACAGGGGAGTCCTACGAGCAGTACTTC

clone size: many
V gene: TRBV11-2
J gene: TRBJ2-7
D gene: NA
CDR3 protein: CASTPRRLYEQYF
CDR3 DNA: TGTGCCAGCACCCCCCGGCGGCTCTACGAGCAGTACTTC

clone size: many
V gene: TRBV5-1
J gene: TRBJ1-1
D gene: TRBD1
CDR3 protein: CASSFGSGTGVFEAFF
CDR3 DNA: TGCGCCAGCAGCTTTGGGTCTGGGACAGGAGTTTTTGAAGCTTTCTTT

clone size: many
V gene: TRBV20-1
J gene: TRBJ2-7
D gene: TRBD2
CDR3 protein: CSASSGNVNEQYF
CDR3 DNA: TGCAGTGCTTCCAGCGGGAACGTCAACGAGCAGTACTTC

clone size: many
V gene: TRBV20-1
J gene: TRBJ1-2
D gene: NA
CDR3 protein: CSAMGDGYTF
CDR3 DNA: TGCAGTGCTATGGGAGATGGCTACACCTTC

clone size: many
V gene: TRBV6-5
J gene: TRBJ2-1
D gene: NA
CDR3 protein: CASSYSRGPSFYNEQFF
CDR3 DNA: TGTGCCAGCAGTTACTCCCGGGGACCATCATTCTACAATGAGCAGTTCTTC

clone size: many
V gene: TRBV19
J gene: TRBJ2-3
D gene: TRBD2
CDR3 protein: CASSILAASTDTQYF
CDR3 DNA: TGTGCCAGTAGTATACTAGCGGCTAGCACAGATACGCAGTATTTT

clone size: few
V gene: TRBV19
J gene: TRBJ2-2
D gene: TRBD1
CDR3 protein: CASSITGQGAGTGELFF
CDR3 DNA: TGTGCCAGTAGTATAACGGGACAGGGGGCTGGGACCGGGGAGCTGTTTTTT

clone size: NA
V gene: TRBV7-8
J gene: TRBJ1-1
D gene: NA
CDR3 protein: CASSLRDFGTEAFF
CDR3 DNA: TGTGCCAGCAGCCTGAGGGACTTCGGCACTGAAGCTTTCTTT

clone size: many
V gene: TRBV20-1
J gene: TRBJ2-2
D gene: TRBD1
CDR3 protein: CSAPGQGLSGELFF
CDR3 DNA: TGCAGTGCCCCGGGACAGGGCTTGAGCGGGGAGCTGTTTTTT

clone size: many
V gene: TRBV4-3
J gene: TRBJ2-3
D gene: NA
CDR3 protein: CASSQDPQAPDTQYF
CDR3 DNA: TGCGCCAGCAGCCAAGATCCGCAGGCTCCAGATACGCAGTATTTT

clone size: many
V gene: TRBV24-1
J gene: TRBJ2-1
D gene: NA
CDR3 protein: CATSDSDTNEQFF
CDR3 DNA: TGTGCCACCAGTGATTCGGATACCAATGAGCAGTTCTTC

clone size: many
V gene: TRBV7-9
J gene: TRBJ2-3
D gene: NA
CDR3 protein: CASLPGPHTDTQYF
CDR3 DNA: TGTGCCAGTTTACCGGGACCCCACACAGATACGCAGTATTTT